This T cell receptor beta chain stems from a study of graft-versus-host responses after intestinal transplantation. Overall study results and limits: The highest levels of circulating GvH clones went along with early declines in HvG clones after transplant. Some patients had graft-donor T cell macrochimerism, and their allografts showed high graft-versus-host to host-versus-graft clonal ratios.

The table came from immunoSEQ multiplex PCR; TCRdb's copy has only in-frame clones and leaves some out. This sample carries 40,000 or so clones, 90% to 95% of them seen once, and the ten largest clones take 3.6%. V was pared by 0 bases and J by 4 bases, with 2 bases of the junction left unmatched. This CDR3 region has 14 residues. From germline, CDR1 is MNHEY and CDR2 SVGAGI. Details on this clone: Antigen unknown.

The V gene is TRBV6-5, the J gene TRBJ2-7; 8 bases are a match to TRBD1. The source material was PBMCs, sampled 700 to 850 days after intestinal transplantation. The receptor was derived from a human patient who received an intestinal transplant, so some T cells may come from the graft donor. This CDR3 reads CASSYSTGEYEQYF. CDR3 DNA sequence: TGTGCCAGCAGTTACTCGACAGGGGAGTACGAGCAGTACTTC.